What follows are 4 T cell receptor beta chains derived from one specimen sequenced in a study of control samples from healthy donors and cancer patients. Measured with immunoSEQ multiplex PCR; TCRdb has only the in-frame clones, and not every one. Of 55,000 to 85,000 clones listed, roughly 89% are singletons. The source material was PBMCs. These receptors were taken from a man between 60 and 75 years old with lung cancer.

The rearrangement links TRBV30 to TRBJ2-3; no firm D call. The CDR3 is 14 residues long. Trimming left V 3 bases short and J 3 bases short, with 13 bases between. Germline CDR1 reads GTSNPN; CDR2 reads SVGIG (reference sequence). For the CDR3, the DNA is TGTGCCTGGAGCTCTGGGGTAATTACAGATACGCAGTATTTT. Protein product: CAWSSGVITDTQYF.

The table lists this clone with a few counts. V and J are TRBV6-5 and TRBJ2-2, with no clear D. Trimming left V 8 bases short and J 6 bases short, with 10 bases between. This CDR3 region has 12 residues. Germline loops: CDR1 MNHEY, CDR2 SVGAGI. The CDR3 coding sequence is TGTGCCAGCCGTATGTTGTCCGGGGAGCTGTTTTTT. It is translated as CASRMLSGELFF.

The chain uses TRBV18 and TRBJ1-2, with D possibly being TRBD1 (5 bases). The ends were cut back, 1 base at V and 8 bases at J, with 20 bases in the middle. The CDR3 extends over 16 amino acids. The germline gives CDR1 KGHSH, CDR2 LQKENI. Written as DNA, the CDR3 is TGTGCCAGCTCACCACTGACTCCGGGACCATTCTCCGGCTACACCTTC. It specifies CASSPLTPGPFSGYTF.

The V gene is TRBV9, the J gene TRBJ2-3; D not resolved. The V end lost 0 bases, the J end lost 0 bases, and 5 bases lay between the germline ends. CDR1 and CDR2 from the germline V gene are SGDLS and YYNGEE. CDR3 length equals 14 residues. The CDR3 nucleotides read TGTGCCAGCAGCGTAGCTTCTAGCACAGATACGCAGTATTTT. As protein: CASSVASSTDTQYF.